Following are 3 T cell receptor beta chains from one sample sequenced in a study of blood T cell repertoires in COVID-19. Method: immunoSEQ multiplex PCR; TCRdb's copy keeps in-frame clones and lacks some. The sample carries hundreds of thousands of clones, roughly 90% recorded once. Sequencing was performed on peripheral blood. Every receptor here comes from a woman in her forties or fifties with active or convalescent COVID-19.

The chain combines TRBV6-5 with TRBJ1-6, with 8 bases aligning to TRBD1. The V gene's germline CDR1 is MNHEY and CDR2 SVGAGI. The V gene end was trimmed by 2 bases and the J gene end by 4 bases; junction bases not matched to a gene: 4. The CDR3 runs 16 residues. CDR3 region: CASSYEGQGYNSPLHF. For the CDR3, the DNA is TGTGCCAGCAGTTACGAAGGACAGGGATATAATTCACCCCTCCACTTT.

J is TRBJ1-5 and V is TRBV2; possibly TRBD1 for D (5 bases). Germline V gene data show CDR1 as SNHLY and CDR2 as FYNNEI. This CDR3 is 15 amino acids long. Trimming took 1 base from V and 0 from J, leaving 7 bases between them. The CDR3 sequence is CASSEGGDSNQPQHF. In DNA, the CDR3 is TGTGCCAGCAGTGAAGGGGGGGATAGCAATCAGCCCCAGCATTTT.

The V and J genes are TRBV6-5 and TRBJ1-6, with 9 nucleotides matching TRBD1. CDR1 MNHEY and CDR2 SVGAGI come from the germline V gene. The CDR3 consists of 16 residues. The ends lost 4 bases at V and 15 bases at J; junction bases unmatched: 16. As DNA, the CDR3 is TGTGCCAGCAGTTCCGTAGATCCGGGACAGGGTTCGGGCCTCCACTTT. This encodes CASSSVDPGQGSGLHF.